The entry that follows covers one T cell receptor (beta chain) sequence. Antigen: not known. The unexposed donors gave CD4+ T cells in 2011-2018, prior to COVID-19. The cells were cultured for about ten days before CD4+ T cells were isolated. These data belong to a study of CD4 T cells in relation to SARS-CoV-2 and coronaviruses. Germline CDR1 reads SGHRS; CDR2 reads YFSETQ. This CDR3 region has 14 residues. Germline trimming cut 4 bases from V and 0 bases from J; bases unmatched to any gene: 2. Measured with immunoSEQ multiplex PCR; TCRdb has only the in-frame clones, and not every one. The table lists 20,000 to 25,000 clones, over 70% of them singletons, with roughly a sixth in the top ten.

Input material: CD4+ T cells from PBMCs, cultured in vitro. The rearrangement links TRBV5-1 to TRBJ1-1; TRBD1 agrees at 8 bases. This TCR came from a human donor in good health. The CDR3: CASSLQGVNTEAFF. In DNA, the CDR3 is TGCGCCAGCAGCCTACAGGGGGTGAACACTGAAGCTTTCTTT.